Shown below are 14 T cell receptor beta chains from a single sample sequenced in a study of blood T cells in healthy people across ages. A second PCR of 7 to 11 cycles used a sample-barcoded 5' primer and a J-beta primer mix. Using its own MiXCR run on the 5' RACE reads, TCRdb lists one record per CDR3 protein. The sample has some 1.6 million distinct CDR3 sequences, approximately 32% seen once. Sequenced material: blood. Source of these receptors: a woman between 25 and 40 years old in good health.

J is TRBJ1-1 and V is TRBV5-1; 9 nucleotides match TRBD1. The junction had 5 bases not matched to a gene; V was cut back by 6 bases and J by 5 bases. Germline V gene data show CDR1 as SGHRS and CDR2 as YFSETQ. The CDR3 has 13 residues. The CDR3 spells CASTQGARTEAFF. DNA of the CDR3: TGCGCCAGCACACAGGGGGCAAGGACTGAAGCTTTCTTT.

This chain uses TRBV7-3 with TRBJ2-3; D remains unclear. The CDR3 runs 17 residues. Germline V gene data show CDR1 as SGHTA and CDR2 as FQGTGA. Trimming pared 5 bases from V and 0 bases from J, leaving 18 bases between. The CDR3 sequence is CASSQKVRYISTDTQYF. CDR3 coding DNA: TGTGCCAGCAGCCAAAAGGTCAGGTATATTAGCACAGATACGCAGTATTTT.

This clonotype was seen repeatedly, ten times or more. This chain joins TRBV5-1 and TRBJ2-1; perhaps TRBD2 as D (6 bases). This CDR3 contains 15 residues. With 0 bases removed from V and 4 bases from J, the gap between germline ends came to 11 bases. Germline lookup yields CDR1 SGHRS and CDR2 YFSETQ. This CDR3 reads CASSLARGGYNEQFF. CDR3 sequence (DNA): TGCGCCAGCAGCTTGGCACGGGGAGGTTACAATGAGCAGTTCTTC.

The chain joins TRBV20-1 to TRBJ1-2, with D hard to call. The germline V and J ends were trimmed by 1 base and 4 bases, with 13 bases remaining between them. The CDR3 contains 14 residues. Germline CDR1 is DFQATT and CDR2 is SNEGSKA (reference sequence). CDR3 in DNA: TGCAGTGCTAGAGGAAGCGGGCAGCTCTATGGCTACACCTTC. This sequence encodes CSARGSGQLYGYTF.

The chain links TRBV3-1 to TRBJ2-1; D not certain. The CDR3 covers 14 residues. Trimming stripped 4 bases from V and 5 bases from J, with 12 bases between. In germline, CDR1 is LGHDT, CDR2 YNNKEL (reference sequence). In DNA, the CDR3 is TGTGCCAGCAGCCCTTTCCAGCCCGACAATGAGCAGTTCTTC. Its protein product is CASSPFQPDNEQFF.

This clonotype was detected a few times. The chain has TRBV27 and TRBJ2-3; 13 nucleotides line up with TRBD2. Unmatched junction bases numbered 7, after V lost 1 base and J lost 0 bases. This CDR3 comprises 19 residues. CDR1 and CDR2 (germline): MNHEY, SMNVEV (reference sequence). The DNA for the CDR3 is TGTGCCAGCAGTTTATTTCAAGGGACTAGCGGGAAAAGCACAGATACGCAGTATTTT. Amino acids: CASSLFQGTSGKSTDTQYF.

This clonotype was seen a single time. The genes are TRBV9 and TRBJ1-1; D gene unclear. CDR1 SGDLS and CDR2 YYNGEE come from the germline V gene. The V and J ends lost 4 bases and 4 bases respectively, with 17 bases between them. The CDR3 contains 15 residues. The CDR3 coding sequence is TGTGCCAGCAGCATATTTTCCAACCCGGGCACTGAAGCTTTCTTT. Its translation is CASSIFSNPGTEAFF.

This rearrangement joins TRBV29-1 to TRBJ2-3, with 7 positions matching TRBD2. J was trimmed by 0 bases and V by 0 bases; bases with no gene match: 12. The CDR3 has 18 amino acids. CDR1 is SQVTM and CDR2 is ANQGSEA in the germline V gene. The CDR3 region is CSVEDPLTSDISTDTQYF. In nucleotides, the CDR3 is TGCAGCGTTGAAGATCCCCTTACTAGCGACATTAGCACAGATACGCAGTATTTT.

J is TRBJ2-3 and V is TRBV20-1, with 8 bases identical to TRBD2. Germline assignment: CDR1 DFQATT and CDR2 SNEGSKA (reference sequence). V gave up 0 bases and J gave up 3 bases; unmatched junction bases: 5. The CDR3 length is 15 residues. The CDR3 DNA is TGCAGTGCTAGAGAGCGGGGGGAGAAAACAGATACGCAGTATTTT. Its protein is CSARERGEKTDTQYF.

This clonotype was counted only a few times. The genes are TRBV5-5 and TRBJ2-7; possibly TRBD1 for D (7 bases). The CDR3 has 16 residues. Germline V lookup: CDR1 SGHKS, CDR2 YYEKEE (reference sequence). V was pared by 4 bases and J by 7 bases, with 24 bases between. The CDR3 DNA reads TGTGCCAGCAGCACGGGACTCGCCGAGAAGGGGGCAGAGCAGTACTTC. Amino acids: CASSTGLAEKGAEQYF. Using reference TRBV5-5 and TRBJ2-7 for the parts outside the CDR3, the full variable domain is DAGVTQSPTHLIKTRGQQVTLRCSPISGHKSVSWYQQVLGQGPQFIFQYYEKEERGRGNFPDRFSARQFPNYSSELNVNALLLGDSALYLCASSTGLAEKGAEQYFGPGTRLTVT.

This clonotype was found a few times. The V and J genes are TRBV20-1 and TRBJ1-2, with D tentatively TRBD1 (5 bases). Trimming left V 0 bases short and J 2 bases short, with 10 bases between. The CDR3 has 14 residues. Germline V gene sequence: CDR1 DFQATT, CDR2 SNEGSKA (reference sequence). The DNA of the CDR3 is TGCAGTGCTAGAGAGGGCAGGGTGAACTATGGCTACACCTTC. This encodes CSAREGRVNYGYTF.

This clonotype was counted at least ten times. This sequence joins TRBV6-1 and TRBJ1-2; 7 positions agree with TRBD1. The CDR3 has 17 residues. Per germline, CDR1 MNHNS and CDR2 SASEGT. V trimming: 6 bases; J trimming: 6 bases; junction bases outside the gene matches: 19. The DNA of the CDR3 is TGTGCCAGCAGACCAAACGAAAGACAGGGAGATAGGCATGGCTACACCTTC. Protein sequence: CASRPNERQGDRHGYTF.

The rearrangement joins TRBV15 to TRBJ1-1; D not certain. Germline V gives CDR1 LNHNV, CDR2 YYDKDF (reference sequence). V lost 0 bases, J lost 4 bases, and 15 bases lay in between. This CDR3 spans 16 amino acids. As DNA, the CDR3 is TGTGCCACCAGCAGAGATCGCGTCGAAATAACCACTGAAGCTTTCTTT. This translates into CATSRDRVEITTEAFF. Together with reference TRBV15 and TRBJ1-1, the CDR3 gives the full variable domain: DAMVIQNPRYQVTQFGKPVTLSCSQTLNHNVMYWYQQKSSQAPKLLFHYYDKDFNNEADTPDNFQSRRPNTSFCFLDIRSPGLGDTAMYLCATSRDRVEITTEAFFGQGTRLTVV.

The chain has TRBV2 and TRBJ2-2; TRBD2 is a possible D gene (6 bases). Trimming removed 2 bases from V and 2 bases from J, with 9 bases in between. The CDR3 is made up of 15 amino acids. The germline CDR1 and CDR2 sequences are SNHLY and FYNNEI. The CDR3 DNA is TGTGCCAGCAGTGAAAGAGCGGGTAACACCGGGGAGCTGTTTTTT. This gives the protein CASSERAGNTGELFF.